This record concerns one T cell receptor (beta chain) sequence. Which antigen it targets is not known. No base qualities exist here, and no much larger clone lies one base off it. Whole blood was collected in K2EDTA tubes by collaborating institutions according to the institutions' own protocols. For TCRbeta analysis, collaborators shipped samples in one of three forms: frozen whole blood, isolated PBMCs, or DNA extracted from either of those sample types. TCRbeta CDR3 regions were amplified from genomic DNA by means of the immunoSEQ Assay, a bias-controlled multiplex PCR. Regarding the original processing steps: The number of nucleated cells in each sample was estimated by amplification of reference gene primers within the assay. To quantify the absolute abundance of each unique TCRbeta CDR3 rearrangement, sequence reads were collapsed and filtered. For each sample, productive Simpson clonality was calculated by taking the square root of Simpson's diversity index across productive rearrangements. The immuneACCESS repertoire file appears here via TCRdb, limited to in-frame rearrangements. These files lack a portion of the clones; in checked studies, under half of the deficit traces to unresolved V genes, and the cause of the others is not known. The D gene and trimming were derived from the DNA, and the V and J assignments and clone size from that table. A total of 43,000 or so clones appear in this sample, 75% to 90% of them only once. Of the sample, about 9.2% falls within the top ten clones.

The data are from a study of blood T cell repertoires in COVID-19 (dated by TCRdb to the early 2020s). About the full investigation: The collaborator samples originated in the United States, Italy and Spain and spanned the acute and convalescent phases of COVID-19. The repertoires were made available in a free public database intended to serve as a resource for research on the immune response to SARS-CoV-2. The prospective study material was composed of cDNA or gDNA derived from T cells, B-cell-depleted T cells, or PBMCs. The samples were drawn from the first 160 participants of the ongoing ImmuneRACE study and from more than 1,000 subjects provided by 6 global collaborators. The sample metadata nearly always contained a de-identified subject ID, COVID-19 status, age in years and sex. Deeply sampled blood TCRbeta repertoires from subjects exposed to, actively infected with, or recovered from COVID-19 were included in the dataset. Where available, HLA class I and class II types were taken from metadata supplied by the sample provider and were not determined by assay-based typing.

The germline V end is reduced by 2 bases and the J end by 3 bases; junction bases left unmatched: 2. Taken from cysteine to phenylalanine, the CDR3 has 15 residues. The sequence is cut down to CDR3 DNA, 45 bases in frame from base 1. CDR1 and CDR2 (MDHEN, SYDVKM) derive from the germline V gene. The full study reports these points: The amount of clinical and demographic metadata varied by source and participant and was provided uncurated.

This clonotype was obtained from a woman aged 80 or over with active COVID-19. The chain links TRBV28 with TRBJ2-1; 9 middle bases align to TRBD2. The sample was peripheral blood. The CDR3 protein: CASSLAGGRYNEQFF. The sequenced DNA is TGTGCCAGCAGTTTAGCGGGGGGGCGCTACAATGAGCAGTTCTTC.